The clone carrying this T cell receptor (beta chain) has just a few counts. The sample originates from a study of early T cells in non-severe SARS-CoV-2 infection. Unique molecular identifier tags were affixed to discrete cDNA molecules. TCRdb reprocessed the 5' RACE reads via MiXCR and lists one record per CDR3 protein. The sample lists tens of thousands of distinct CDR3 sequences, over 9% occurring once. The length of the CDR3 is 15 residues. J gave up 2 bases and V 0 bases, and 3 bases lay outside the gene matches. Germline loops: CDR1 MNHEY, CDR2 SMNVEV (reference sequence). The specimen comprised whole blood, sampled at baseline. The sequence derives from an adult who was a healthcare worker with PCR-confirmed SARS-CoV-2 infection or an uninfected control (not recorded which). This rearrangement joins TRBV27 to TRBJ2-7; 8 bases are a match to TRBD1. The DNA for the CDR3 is TGTGCCAGCAGTTTATCTGGGACAGGAGCCTACGAGCAGTACTTC. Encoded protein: CASSLSGTGAYEQYF.